These 16 T cell receptor beta chains came from one sample sequenced in a study of cytomegalovirus exposure and HLA in healthy donors. Use of 60 Vbeta and 13 Jbeta primers characterized the PCR. Assay used: immunoSEQ multiplex PCR; TCRdb lists only in-frame clones, some missing. The table records around 200,000 clones, 60% to 80% of them present only once. The sequenced material came from PBMCs. The source is a man younger than 35 in good health and CMV-seronegative.

The chain combines TRBV11-2 with TRBJ2-7; 12 bases agree with TRBD1. CDR1 is SGHAT, CDR2 FQNNGV, per germline. CDR3 size: 16 residues. Trimming took 5 bases from V and 7 from J; bases not matched to a gene: 12. The CDR3 sequence: CASSRSGTGGAGEQYF. CDR3 in DNA: TGTGCCAGCAGCCGTTCCGGGACAGGGGGCGCCGGGGAGCAGTACTTC.

The gene calls are TRBV4-3 and TRBJ1-2; TRBD1 aligns across 12 bases. Germline V CDR1 and CDR2: LGHNA, YSLEER. J lost 8 bases, V lost 2 bases, and 6 bases had no gene match. The CDR3 length is 15 residues. CDR3 in amino acids: CASSQRDRGPRGYTF. CDR3 DNA: TGCGCCAGCAGCCAACGGGACAGGGGGCCTCGAGGCTACACCTTC.

J is TRBJ2-7 and V is TRBV6-6, with a tentative D call TRBD1 (5 bases). Germline V gene data show CDR1 as MNHNY and CDR2 as SVGAGI (reference sequence). CDR3 length equals 12 residues. Deletions cut 7 bases from V and 5 bases from J, with 12 bases between. DNA for the CDR3: TGTGCCAGCAAGGGGATGGCCGACGAGCAGTACTTC. Its translation: CASKGMADEQYF.

V and J are TRBV28 and TRBJ1-4; D is unclear. From germline, CDR1 is MDHEN and CDR2 SYDVKM. The CDR3 extends over 14 amino acids. The V and J ends lost 2 bases and 8 bases respectively, with 12 bases between them. The CDR3 spells CASSLTGIREKLFF. CDR3 bases: TGTGCCAGCAGTTTAACGGGGATTCGCGAAAAACTGTTTTTT.

The CDR3 nucleotides are TGTGCCAGCTCCCCGCCTGGGACTAGATCCTACAATGAGCAGTTCTTC. It specifies CASSPPGTRSYNEQFF. J is TRBJ2-1 and V is TRBV7-2; the match to TRBD2 covers 8 bases. Germline-derived CDR1 and CDR2 are SGHTA and FQGNSA. Trimming took 8 bases from V and 1 from J; bases not matched to a gene: 10. The CDR3 spans 16 residues. Full variable domain (remainder filled in from reference TRBV7-2 and TRBJ2-1): GAGVSQSPSNKVTEKGKDVELRCDPISGHTALYWYRQSLGQGLEFLIYFQGNSAPDKSGLPSDRFSAERTGGSVSTLTIQRTQQEDSAVYLCASSPPGTRSYNEQFFGPGTRLTVL.

This chain connects TRBV4-3 to TRBJ2-7; 10 positions match TRBD2. The germline V gene encodes CDR1 LGHNA and CDR2 YSLEER. This CDR3 has 16 amino acids. V was pared by 0 bases and J by 3 bases, with 5 bases of the junction left unmatched. The chain's CDR3 is CASSQESGLAYYEQYF. CDR3 coding DNA: TGCGCCAGCAGCCAAGAATCGGGACTAGCGTACTACGAGCAGTACTTC.

V is TRBV5-4 and J is TRBJ1-6; 8 nucleotides align to TRBD1. The CDR3 covers 16 residues. Germline loops: CDR1 SGHNT, CDR2 YYREEE (reference sequence). Trimming at V came to 0 bases and at J to 10 bases, leaving 9 bases not matched to a gene. The CDR3 nucleotides are TGTGCCAGCAGCTTGGCCAAACAGGGGGTTAGGTCACCCCTCCACTTT. This sequence encodes CASSLAKQGVRSPLHF.

CDR3 region: CASNPQENTGELFF. The CDR3 bases are TGTGCCAGCAACCCACAGGAGAACACCGGGGAGCTGTTTTTT. The chain employs TRBV7-9 and TRBJ2-2; D is perhaps TRBD1 (5 bases). From germline, CDR1 is SEHNR and CDR2 FQNEAQ (reference sequence). The CDR3 covers 14 residues. Trimming cost V 7 bases and J 1 base, with 10 bases left between them.

This clone was recorded a few times. This chain links TRBV6-1 with TRBJ2-5, with TRBD1 matching 7 bases. V lost 4 bases, J lost 5 bases, and 10 bases stayed unmatched. The CDR3 extends over 15 amino acids. Germline V gene lookup returns CDR1 MNHNS and CDR2 SASEGT. The CDR3 reads CASSAETGSQETQYF. CDR3 in DNA: TGTGCCAGCAGTGCCGAGACAGGGAGTCAGGAGACCCAGTACTTC.

This sequence joins TRBV29-1 and TRBJ2-3, with D tentatively TRBD2 (5 bases). V lost 4 bases, J lost 2 bases, and 16 bases lay in between. CDR1 and CDR2 (germline): SQVTM, ANQGSEA. This CDR3 is 15 amino acids long. CDR3 in DNA: TGCAGCGTTGTGGTCGCTCGCGGGTACACAGATACGCAGTATTTT. This encodes CSVVVARGYTDTQYF.

The chain carries TRBV7-9 and TRBJ1-1; 9 positions agree with TRBD1. This CDR3 is 14 amino acids long. J gave up 5 bases and V 5 bases, and 6 bases lay outside the gene matches. Germline V gene data show CDR1 as SEHNR and CDR2 as FQNEAQ (reference sequence). The DNA for the CDR3 is TGTGCCAGCAGCCAACAGGGGGCAGGGACTGAAGCTTTCTTT. This translates into CASSQQGAGTEAFF.

This clone was observed a single time. The chain couples TRBV2 to TRBJ1-5; weak D call: TRBD1 (5 bases). Trimming left V 5 bases short and J 0 bases short, with 11 bases between. From germline, CDR1 is SNHLY and CDR2 FYNNEI. This CDR3 is 15 amino acids long. This CDR3 is CASSSDRSSNQPQHF. CDR3 in DNA: TGTGCCAGCAGTTCTGACAGATCTAGCAATCAGCCCCAGCATTTT.

This clone appeared once. The chain carries TRBV5-6 and TRBJ2-5; TRBD1 aligns across 7 bases. The J call may be faulty, since TRBJ2-7 better matches the DNA end. From germline, CDR1 is SGHDT and CDR2 YYEEEE. CDR3 length equals 14 residues. The CDR3 protein is CASSLTGMVYEQYF. The CDR3 coding sequence is TGTGCCAGCAGCCTGACAGGGATGGTCTACGAGCAGTACTTC.

The chain joins TRBV5-1 to TRBJ2-5, with D perhaps matching TRBD2 (6 bases). The V end was cut by 5 bases, the J end by 1 base, with 12 bases between. Germline V gene data show CDR1 as SGHRS and CDR2 as YFSETQ. This CDR3 is built from 14 residues. The CDR3 reads CASSMGGVQETQYF. The CDR3 DNA follows: TGCGCCAGCAGTATGGGGGGTGTCCAAGAGACCCAGTACTTC.

This clone was recorded a few times. The V and J genes are TRBV18 and TRBJ2-1; 16 positions agree with TRBD2. J was trimmed by 3 bases and V by 3 bases; bases with no gene match: 8. The CDR3 totals 19 residues. Germline lookup yields CDR1 KGHSH and CDR2 LQKENI. Written as DNA, the CDR3 is TGTGCCAGCTCACCCCTCTCCGGGACTAGCGGGAGGGTCTACAATGAGCAGTTCTTC. It encodes CASSPLSGTSGRVYNEQFF.

The chain joins TRBV14 to TRBJ2-3; TRBD2 matches 7 bases. The germline V gene has CDR1 SGHDN and CDR2 FVKESK. The CDR3 loop spans 14 amino acids. The J segment lost 1 base and the V segment lost 11 bases, leaving 9 bases of the junction unmatched. The CDR3 bases are TGTGCCGGAGAAAGCGGGGTCCGCACAGATACGCAGTATTTT. Protein sequence: CAGESGVRTDTQYF.